This section outlines one T cell receptor (beta chain) sequence together with its context. Antigen specificity is unknown. As defined, naive CD8 cells were CD45RO-negative and positively selected for CCR7, with terminally differentiated effector memory CD45RA+ cells excluded. The record originates from a study of shared clonotypes between healthy human individuals. The study's findings and limits: Sharing across a handful of donors was seen in 4% to 5.5% of naive CD4 clonotypes. Generally, naive subsets came out with larger estimated richness than memory subsets. There were few donors, and this limited the genetic and exposure-history diversity represented.

Assay: immunoSEQ multiplex PCR; the TCRdb copy retains only in-frame clones and omits some. The table records about 580,000 clones, more than 95% of them present only once. J gave up 7 bases and V 11 bases, and 8 bases lay outside the gene matches. The CDR3 contains 14 residues. The germline V gene encodes CDR1 SEHNR and CDR2 FQNEAQ (reference sequence). The chain links TRBV7-9 to TRBJ2-1, with 13 bases that match TRBD2. This TCR derives from a man aged 30 to 39 in good health. Material for sequencing was naive CD8+ T cells sorted from blood. The CDR3 nucleotides are TGTGCCGGCCGGACTAGCGGGAGTCGGAATGAGCAGTTCTTC. It specifies CAGRTSGSRNEQFF. Full variable domain (outside the CDR3, taken from reference TRBV7-9 and TRBJ2-1): DTGVSQNPRHKITKRGQNVTFRCDPISEHNRLYWYRQTLGQGPEFLTYFQNEAQLEKSRLLSDRFSAERPKGSFSTLEIQRTEQGDSAMYLCAGRTSGSRNEQFFGPGTRLTVL.